The T cell receptor beta chain described here comes from a study of T-cell reconstitution after alpha-beta-depleted transplantation in children. During its preparation, the TCRbeta library received unique molecular identifiers. Each CDR3 protein gets one entry after TCRdb re-called the PCR reads with MiXCR. Among roughly 500,000 distinct CDR3 sequences listed, approximately 20% were seen once. The V gene's germline CDR1 is SGHVS and CDR2 FQNEAQ. CDR3 length equals 15 residues. Between the trimmed V and J ends, which lost 1 base and 6 bases, there was a span of 15 bases. The clonotype comes from a human donor who donated a stem cell graft to a child with acute lymphoblastic leukemia. The specimen comprised PBMCs from the stem cell graft donor, sampled from the stem cell graft. The gene calls are TRBV7-8 and TRBJ1-2; D gene ambiguous. The CDR3 loop is CASSLEVSRSHGYTF. The DNA for the CDR3 is TGTGCCAGCAGCTTAGAGGTTTCCAGATCTCATGGCTACACCTTC.